This TCR beta chain appears in the sequencing data of a study of shared clonotypes between healthy human individuals. Replicate PCRs run on sorted subsets employed approximately 200 ng DNA, approximately 30,000 T cell genomes. Measured with immunoSEQ multiplex PCR; TCRdb has only the in-frame clones, and not every one. This repertoire shows about 1.1 million clones, around 78% found once; its top ten account for 0.5% to 0.65%. Comment on this clone: This may arise from a read error, as a much more abundant clone is one base away.

The CDR3 runs 13 residues. Germline CDR1 is SGHTS and CDR2 is YDEGEE. V shed 4 bases and J 4 bases; nucleotides not matched to a gene: 3. This clonotype originated in a man aged 18 to 29 in good health. Some clones in this sample may be carry-over from other donors' samples. Sequencing input: memory CD4+ T cells from PBMCs. Described subset: CD45RA-negative fraction. The V call is TRBV5-8, the J call TRBJ2-5, with 8 bases aligning to TRBD2. The CDR3 DNA sequence: TGTGCCAGCAGCCGTAGCGGGACAGAGACCCAGTACTTC. Its protein is CASSRSGTETQYF.